This T cell receptor beta chain was profiled in a study of PD-1 blockade in classical Hodgkin lymphoma. Findings of the study overall: Baseline TCR diversity was reportedly lower in newly diagnosed patients than in healthy donors. It was reported as lower still in relapsed/refractory patients. The repertoire differences lack a defined cause, possibly disease activity or prior therapy.

Time point defined: newly diagnosed, previously untreated cHL patient sample. Thawed PBMCs underwent magnetic negative selection to yield purified CD4+ T cells. Newly diagnosed, untreated classical Hodgkin lymphoma PBMCs provided comparison. Assay: immunoSEQ multiplex PCR; the TCRdb copy retains only in-frame clones and omits some. The table includes roughly 23,000 clones, approximately 90% detected once. The CDR3 spans 16 residues. CDR1 and CDR2 from the germline V gene are SEHNR and FQNEAQ (reference sequence). With 1 base clipped from V and 7 bases from J, the junction kept 8 bases outside the gene matches. This clone was seen only a few times. Its antigen is still unknown.

This receptor was identified in a human donor with classical Hodgkin lymphoma. J is TRBJ1-5 and V is TRBV7-9; 9 bases are shared with TRBD1. Sequencing used CD4+ T cells from blood. The CDR3 is CASSLVRGQGDQPQHF. As DNA, the CDR3 is TGTGCCAGCAGCTTAGTAAGGGGACAGGGTGACCAGCCCCAGCATTTT.